This T cell receptor (beta chain) was profiled in a study of CD8+ T cells in alopecia areata. Points on this clone: As yet, its antigen is unknown.

Reverse transcribed after extraction, RNA yielded cDNA as the sequencing template. Clones were read by immunoSEQ multiplex PCR, and TCRdb kept only the in-frame ones, dropping some. The sample lists around 100,000 clones, 80% to 90% occurring once. As for treatment: oral pan-JAK inhibitor, 5-10 mg twice daily. Study results and caveats: Scalp clonality and expanded CD8+ clones among the top 100 fell significantly with tofacitinib.

CDR1 and CDR2 (germline): SQVTM, ANQGSEA. This CDR3 is 13 amino acids long. V was pared by 7 bases and J by 0 bases, with 4 bases of the junction left unmatched. V is TRBV29-1 and J is TRBJ1-1; 8 nucleotides match TRBD1. Sequencing used CD8+ T cells sorted from blood, obtained between weeks 30 and 35, from a patient treated with tofacitinib. This clonotype was sampled from a human donor with alopecia areata. The CDR3: CSEGTGLNTEAFF. The CDR3 DNA is TGCAGCGAGGGGACAGGCCTGAACACTGAAGCTTTCTTT.